This TCR beta chain was sequenced in a study of post-analysis software for immune sequencing data. Study context: Recorded subtypes: relapsing-remitting, secondary progressive, progressive-relapsing; some patients unannotated.

Researchers reported that TCR beta cDNA libraries carried unique molecular identifiers. Input amounts of about 0.85 to 10 million T cells were used. These gave roughly 500,000 cDNA molecules, so each molecule approximated one T cell. TCRdb ran MiXCR on the PCR reads and lists one entry per CDR3 protein. This sample has 600,000 to 750,000 distinct CDR3 sequences, with around 60% found just once. Study-level results: Multiple sclerosis patients showed significantly lower normalized Chao1 diversity than controls did. Strong co-clustering by F measure was evident for samples that had been prepared in the same batch.

To note about this clonotype: Its target is not known.

The sample consisted of blood. The receptor comes from a girl between 2 and 10 years old with multiple sclerosis.

The CDR3 spells CASSRLLAGDSDTQYF. CDR3 nucleotides: TGTGCCAGCAGTCGCTTACTAGCGGGGGACAGCGATACGCAGTATTTT. J is TRBJ2-3 and V is TRBV6-5; TRBD2 matches 11 bases. The CDR3 loop spans 16 amino acids. Germline CDR1 is MNHEY and CDR2 is SVGAGI. With V trimmed by 5 bases and J by 6 bases, 10 bases remained unmatched.